The clone carrying this T cell receptor beta chain was observed a few times. V dropped 7 bases and J dropped 8 bases, with 8 bases sitting between them. The CDR3 is made up of 11 amino acids. The germline V gene has CDR1 SGHTA and CDR2 FQGNSA. Clones were read by immunoSEQ multiplex PCR, and TCRdb kept only the in-frame ones, dropping some. The sample records tens of thousands of clones, 80% being singletons. These data originate in a study of OX40 agonist ivuxolimab in advanced cancers. The chain combines TRBV7-2 with TRBJ2-2; D call uncertain. Sample: CD4+ or CD8+ T cells sorted from blood, taken in a trial of the OX40 agonist ivuxolimab. This clonotype was obtained from an adult with an advanced solid tumor such as melanoma, head and neck, liver or kidney cancer. CDR3 sequence: CASTTLGELFF. Written as DNA, the CDR3 is TGTGCCAGCACCACATTGGGGGAGCTGTTTTTT. Looking up the rest from reference TRBV7-2 and TRBJ2-2 gives the full variable domain: GAGVSQSPSNKVTEKGKDVELRCDPISGHTALYWYRQSLGQGLEFLIYFQGNSAPDKSGLPSDRFSAERTGGSVSTLTIQRTQQEDSAVYLCASTTLGELFFGEGSRLTVL.